The rows below give T cell receptor beta chains drawn from one sample of a study of T cell responses to AZD1222 COVID-19 vaccine. Sequenced by immunoSEQ multiplex PCR; TCRdb stores in-frame clones only, minus some. The data contain roughly 29,000 clones, roughly 93% of them seen just once; the ten biggest clones take up 7.5% to 10%. This specimen consisted of peripheral blood, obtained on day 0 of AZD1222 vaccination. The receptor set was obtained from an adult in good health. Both conserved end residues are part of each CDR3. Fields, in order: J gene, clone size, D gene, V gene, CDR3 protein. D genes are given only for firm matches. Size tells how often a clone was seen (once, few, many) or the class of an expanded clone, and some rows leave it out.

j_gene: TRBJ1-1; abundance: .; d_gene: .; v_gene: TRBV7-9; CDR3aa: CASSHGQIEAFF
j_gene: TRBJ2-7; abundance: .; d_gene: .; v_gene: TRBV6-5; CDR3aa: CASRGTLSSYEQYF
j_gene: TRBJ2-2; abundance: .; d_gene: .; v_gene: TRBV4-1; CDR3aa: CASTYGPGSNGGELFF
j_gene: TRBJ1-4; abundance: .; d_gene: .; v_gene: TRBV7-2; CDR3aa: CASSLRGEKLFF
j_gene: TRBJ2-1; abundance: .; d_gene: .; v_gene: TRBV4-3; CDR3aa: CASSQIDYQGNEQFF
j_gene: TRBJ1-1; abundance: .; d_gene: TRBD1; v_gene: TRBV10-3; CDR3aa: CAVAGTAIEAFF
j_gene: TRBJ2-2; abundance: .; d_gene: .; v_gene: TRBV27; CDR3aa: CASSFHRGTGELFF
j_gene: TRBJ2-5; abundance: .; d_gene: .; v_gene: TRBV24-1; CDR3aa: CATSDPLHDKLETQYF
j_gene: TRBJ1-2; abundance: .; d_gene: .; v_gene: TRBV7-2; CDR3aa: CASSLEIGRANYGYTF
j_gene: TRBJ1-6; abundance: .; d_gene: TRBD1; v_gene: TRBV19; CDR3aa: CASSRGQGTSPLHF
j_gene: TRBJ2-5; abundance: few; d_gene: .; v_gene: TRBV2; CDR3aa: CASRQVTGTETQYF